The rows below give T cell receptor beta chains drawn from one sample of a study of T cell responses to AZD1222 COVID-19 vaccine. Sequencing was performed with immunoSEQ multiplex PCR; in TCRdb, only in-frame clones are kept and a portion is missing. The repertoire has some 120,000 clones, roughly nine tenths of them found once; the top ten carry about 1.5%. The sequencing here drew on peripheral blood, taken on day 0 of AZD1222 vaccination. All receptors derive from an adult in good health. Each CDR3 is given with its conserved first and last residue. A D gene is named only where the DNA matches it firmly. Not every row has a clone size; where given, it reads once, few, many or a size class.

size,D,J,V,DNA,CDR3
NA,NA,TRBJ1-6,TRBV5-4,TGTGCCAGCAGCTTGGGGACGGGTTTTGAGGGTTCACCCCTCCACTTT,CASSLGTGFEGSPLHF
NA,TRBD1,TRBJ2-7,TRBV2,TGTGCCAGCAGCGGACAGGGGCCGTCCTACGAGCAGTACTTC,CASSGQGPSYEQYF
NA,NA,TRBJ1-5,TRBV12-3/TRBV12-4,TGTGCCAGCAGTTTAATCGGCGGGCCCCAGCATTTT,CASSLIGGPQHF
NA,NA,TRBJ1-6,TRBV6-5,TGTGCCAGCACCGCCGAGGGGGATTATAATTCACCCCTCCACTTT,CASTAEGDYNSPLHF
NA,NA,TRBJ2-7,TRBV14,TGTGCCAGCAGCCAAGACCCCGGACAGTCTTACGAGCAGTACTTC,CASSQDPGQSYEQYF
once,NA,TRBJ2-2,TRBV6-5,TGTGCCAGCCAGGGTTGGACCGGGGAGCTGTTTTTT,CASQGWTGELFF
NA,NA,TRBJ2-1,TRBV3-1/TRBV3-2,TGTGCCAGCAGCCAAATTCTGAATGAGCAGTTCTTC,CASSQILNEQFF
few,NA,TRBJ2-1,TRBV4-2,TGTGCCAGCAGCCAGGACAGACGGGGTCACTCCTACAATGAGCAGTTCTTC,CASSQDRRGHSYNEQFF
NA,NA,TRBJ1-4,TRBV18,TGTGCCAGCTCACCGGGCCTCTTAAGAACTAATGAAAAACTGTTTTTT,CASSPGLLRTNEKLFF
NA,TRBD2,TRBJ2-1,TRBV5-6,TGTGCCAGCACCGAGGGACTAGATTACAATGAGCAGTTCTTC,CASTEGLDYNEQFF
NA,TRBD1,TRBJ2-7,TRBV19,TGTGCCAGTACCGCCGGGACAGGAGTTTTGGAGCAGTACTTC,CASTAGTGVLEQYF
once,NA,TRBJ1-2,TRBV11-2,TGTGCCAGCAGCCTCCGGACACGGGTGGACTATGGCTACACCTTC,CASSLRTRVDYGYTF
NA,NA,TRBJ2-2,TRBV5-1,TGCGCCAGCAGCTTGGATACCCTCGGGGACACCGGGGAGCTGTTTTTT,CASSLDTLGDTGELFF
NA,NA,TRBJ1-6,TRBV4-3,TGCGCCAGCAGCCAAGAATCAGGGATGAAGTCACCCCTCCACTTT,CASSQESGMKSPLHF
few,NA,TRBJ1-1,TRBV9,TGTGCCAGCAGCCCAGATTTCATGGGGACTGAAGCTTTCTTT,CASSPDFMGTEAFF
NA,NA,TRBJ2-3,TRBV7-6,TGTGCCAGCAGCTCCAGGGACACAGATACGCAGTATTTT,CASSSRDTDTQYF
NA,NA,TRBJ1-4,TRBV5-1,TGCGCCAGCAGCCCCGCAGGGAGATCGGGTGAAAAACTGTTTTTT,CASSPAGRSGEKLFF
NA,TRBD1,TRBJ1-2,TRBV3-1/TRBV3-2,TGTGCCAGCAGCCTCTTAATACCGAGGACAGGGGGCATCTATGGCTACACCTTC,CASSLLIPRTGGIYGYTF
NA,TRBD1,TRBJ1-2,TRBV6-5,TGTGCCAGCAGTTACTTATCGGGACAGGGTTACGGCTACACCTTC,CASSYLSGQGYGYTF
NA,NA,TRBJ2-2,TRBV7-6,TGTGCCAGCAGCTTAGGGAGGGTTCGACAGGGTCCCACCGGGGAGCTGTTTTTT,CASSLGRVRQGPTGELFF
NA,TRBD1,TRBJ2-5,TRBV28,TGTGCCGGCCCCCAAGGACAGGGGGAAGAGACCCAGTACTTC,CAGPQGQGEETQYF
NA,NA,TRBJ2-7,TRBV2,TGTGCCAGCAGTGTGGGGGATACCGAGCAGTACTTC,CASSVGDTEQYF
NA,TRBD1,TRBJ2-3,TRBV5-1,TGCGCCAGCAGCCCACAGGGGGGCACAGATACGCAGTATTTT,CASSPQGGTDTQYF
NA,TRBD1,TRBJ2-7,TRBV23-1,TGCGCCAGCAGTCAATTTTGGGACAGACTACACGGCGAGCAGTACTTC,CASSQFWDRLHGEQYF
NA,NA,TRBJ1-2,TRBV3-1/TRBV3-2,TGTGCCAGCAGCCCACCGGGGACTGGGGGAATGAATGGCTACACCTTC,CASSPPGTGGMNGYTF
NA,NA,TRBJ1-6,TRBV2,TGTGCCAGCAGTGAAAGTTCACCCCTCCACTTT,CASSESSPLHF
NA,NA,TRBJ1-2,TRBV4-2,TGTGCCAGCAGCCAAGCAGGGTGGGCCCTCTATGGCTACACCTTC,CASSQAGWALYGYTF
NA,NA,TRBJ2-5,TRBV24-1,TGTGCCACCAGTGATACCCGGGGGGCCTGGGAGACCCAGTACTTC,CATSDTRGAWETQYF
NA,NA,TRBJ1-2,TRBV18,TGTGCCAGCTCACCGACCGGGGGCCCTAATGGCTACACCTTC,CASSPTGGPNGYTF
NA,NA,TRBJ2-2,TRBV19,TGTGCCAGTAGGACCAGGCACACCGGGGAGCTGTTTTTT,CASRTRHTGELFF
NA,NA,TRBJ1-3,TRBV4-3,TGCGCCAGCAGCCAAGAGGCGGTACAGGGAGCCCACTCTGGAAACACCATATATTTT,CASSQEAVQGAHSGNTIYF
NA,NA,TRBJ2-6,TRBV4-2,TGTGCCAGCAGCCAAGCAACTGGGGCCAACGTCCTGACTTTC,CASSQATGANVLTF
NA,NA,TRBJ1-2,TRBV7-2,TGTGCCAGCAGCCCCGCCCAGGGAAGAATCGTGGGCTACACCTTC,CASSPAQGRIVGYTF
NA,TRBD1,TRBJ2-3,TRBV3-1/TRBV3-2,TGTGCCAGCAGCCCTAGACAGGGGGGGGATACGCAGTATTTT,CASSPRQGGDTQYF
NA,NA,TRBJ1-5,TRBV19,TGTGCCAGTAGTATTCAGGACGGTCAGCCCCAGCATTTT,CASSIQDGQPQHF